These 10 T cell receptor beta chains came from one sample sequenced in a study of T cell responses to AZD1222 COVID-19 vaccine (dated by TCRdb to the early 2020s). Preparation of the library involved the immunoSEQ multiplex PCR assay. The clones in this table, taken by TCRdb from immuneACCESS, are in-frame only. Not every clone is retained; where verified, under half of the shortfall comes from an unresolved V gene, and the cause of the rest is unknown. The sample data list 120,000 to 150,000 clones, and more than 70% of these were observed just once. The ten largest clonotypes hold about 3.4% of the sample. What the time point label conveys for this sample: baseline before first vaccination. What the treatment or condition label conveys for this sample: meningococcal conjugate vaccine given as trial control. Source: peripheral blood, taken on day 0 of MenACWY control vaccination. The receptors come from an adult in good health.

This chain uses TRBV12-3 or TRBV12-4 with TRBJ2-2; no firm D call. V lost 4 bases and J 2 bases, leaving 5 bases between the germline ends. The CDR3 length is 13 residues. The CDR3 DNA sequence: TGTGCCAGCAGTTCCCAAAACACCGGGGAGCTGTTTTTT. Protein product: CASSSQNTGELFF.

This clone was recorded a few times. The CDR3 nucleotides are TGTGCCAGCAGTTTATACAGGGGGTCTGGCTACACCTTC. This translates into CASSLYRGSGYTF. The chain links TRBV28 to TRBJ1-2; TRBD1 matches at 8 bases. V trimming: 1 base; J trimming: 7 bases; junction bases outside the gene matches: 2. Germline CDR1 and CDR2: MDHEN and SYDVKM. The CDR3 has 13 residues.

The J gene is TRBJ2-5, the V gene TRBV19, with D perhaps TRBD1 or TRBD2 (5 bases each). This CDR3 contains 14 residues. V gave up 5 bases and J gave up 2 bases, with 12 bases separating them. Germline lookup yields CDR1 LNHDA and CDR2 SQIVND (reference sequence). CDR3 region: CASSPPGPQETQYF. For the CDR3, the DNA is TGTGCCAGTAGTCCTCCGGGACCACAAGAGACCCAGTACTTC. Using reference TRBV19 and TRBJ2-5 for the parts outside the CDR3, the full variable domain is DGGITQSPKYLFRKEGQNVTLSCEQNLNHDAMYWYRQDPGQGLRLIYYSQIVNDFQKGDIAEGYSVSREKKESFPLTVTSAQKNPTAFYLCASSPPGPQETQYFGPGTRLLVL.

The V and J genes are TRBV3-1 (or the pseudogene TRBV3-2) and TRBJ1-6; TRBD1 might be the D (5 bases). Trimming took off 0 bases at V and 3 bases at J, with 9 bases between the two ends. This CDR3 region has 16 residues. CDR1 LGHDT and CDR2 YNNKEL come from the germline V gene (reference sequence). The CDR3 DNA reads as TGTGCCAGCAGCCAAGATCGGGGGAACTATAATTCACCCCTCCACTTT. Translation gives CASSQDRGNYNSPLHF.

The chain employs TRBV29-1 and TRBJ1-1; possibly TRBD1 for D (5 bases). Trimming stripped 3 bases from V and 5 bases from J, with 10 bases between. The CDR3 spans 12 residues. The germline CDR1 and CDR2 sequences are SQVTM and ANQGSEA. The CDR3 DNA sequence: TGCAGCGTTGATAGACAGACAACTGAAGCTTTCTTT. Protein product: CSVDRQTTEAFF. The full variable domain, rest sourced from reference TRBV29-1 and TRBJ1-1, is SAVISQKPSRDICQRGTSLTIQCQVDSQVTMMFWYRQQPGQSLTLIATANQGSEATYESGFVIDKFPISRPNLTFSTLTVSNMSPEDSSIYLCSVDRQTTEAFFGQGTRLTVV.

Concerning this clone: One junction end disagrees with the germline gene, perhaps due to a read error. J is TRBJ1-2 and V is TRBV9, with D tentatively TRBD1 (5 bases). Germline CDR1 reads SGDLS; CDR2 reads YYNGEE. The CDR3 covers 14 residues. The CDR3 DNA reads as TGTGCCAGCAGCGTAGTTACACGGGGGAATGGCTGCACCTTC. This translates into CASSVVTRGNGCTF.

The rearrangement uses TRBV30 and TRBJ1-2; D not resolved. Trimming removed 2 bases from V and 2 bases from J, with 12 bases in between. The CDR3 is 14 amino acids. In germline, CDR1 is GTSNPN, CDR2 SVGIG (reference sequence). CDR3 region: CAWSPAGANYGYTF. Here the CDR3 DNA reads TGTGCCTGGAGTCCCGCGGGCGCAAACTATGGCTACACCTTC.

This clone was detected only once. This chain joins TRBV7-3 and TRBJ2-2, with D tentatively TRBD1 or TRBD2 (6 bases each). V was shortened by 1 base and J by 4 bases, with 13 bases between the two germline ends. CDR3 length equals 16 residues. Germline CDR1 and CDR2: SGHTA and FQGTGA. As DNA, the CDR3 is TGTGCCAGCAGCTTAAGTGGGGGGCGCGGCACCGGGGAGCTGTTTTTT. It encodes CASSLSGGRGTGELFF. Full variable domain (remainder filled in from reference TRBV7-3 and TRBJ2-2): GAGVSQTPSNKVTEKGKYVELRCDPISGHTALYWYRQSLGQGPEFLIYFQGTGAADDSGLPNDRFFAVRPEGSVSTLKIQRTERGDSAVYLCASSLSGGRGTGELFFGEGSRLTVL.

The chain joins TRBV6-2 or TRBV6-3 to TRBJ2-7; no firm D call. The CDR3 sequence is 15 residues long. V dropped 2 bases and J dropped 0 bases, with 11 bases sitting between them. Germline CDR1 is MNHEY and CDR2 is SVGEGT. The CDR3: CASSYRSLSSYEQYF. The DNA of the CDR3 is TGTGCCAGCAGTTACAGGAGCCTAAGCTCCTACGAGCAGTACTTC.

The J gene is TRBJ1-2, the V gene TRBV11-3; D is undetermined. The CDR3 contains 13 residues. Trimming stripped 3 bases from V and 2 bases from J, with 7 bases between. Germline V lookup: CDR1 SGHNT, CDR2 YENEEA. The DNA of the CDR3 is TGTGCCAGCAGCTTTGGCCTGAACTATGGCTACACCTTC. This gives the protein CASSFGLNYGYTF.